This T cell receptor beta chain stems from a study of cytomegalovirus exposure and HLA in healthy donors (dated by TCRdb to the late 2010s). With respect to the entire study: An earlier analysis of under 600 of the donors reported 250 to 350 Gb of sequence data and 117 million unique TCR beta sequences from some 180 million T cells. About 280 gigabases of sequencing data and around 90 million unique TCR sequences made up an early release that covered approximately 700 HLA-typed donors. Among the roughly 380 genotyped donors, around 79% belonged to the genetic ancestry cluster associated with self-reported Caucasian donors. The study aimed to test whether signatures of past pathogen exposure could be identified by cataloging public T cell receptors. The T cell repertoires of around 730 subjects were profiled by immunosequencing and related to cytomegalovirus serostatus. Besides the first cohort of 666 subjects, a separate validation cohort made up of 95 to 150 different subjects was used. To predict cytomegalovirus infection status, the study brought together high-throughput TCR immunosequencing, statistical association of individual TCRs with disease status, and machine learning. In a later analysis, previously published TCR beta repertoires from 550 to 700 donors were re-analyzed and high-resolution HLA genotyping was added so that TCR occurrence patterns could be studied. The later analysis used no new phenotypic data to find candidate immune exposures, relying instead on TCR beta sequences and their occurrence across donors. An earlier analysis of 450 to 750 of the donors used high-throughput TCR beta sequencing to judge whether each TCR beta V gene segment behaved as functional or pseudogenic. Donor age, sex, ethnicity and CMV serostatus were compiled alongside the repertoire data. In a later genetic analysis, genome-wide SNP genotypes for about three fifths of the 666 donors were used, and that subset was treated as a discovery cohort. Every repertoire in the discovery cohort had been generated on one and the same sequencing platform. HLA typing included class I and class II loci at four-digit resolution. Typing coverage varied by locus: about 620-630 donors for A, B, C, DRB1 and DQB1; roughly 510 for DQA1; more than 600 for DPA1; roughly 470 for DPB1. Because of strong linkage in the cohort, roughly five DR-DQ haplotypes were treated as single units for association and clustering. Among several hundred genotyped donors of the cohort, an average of roughly 230,000 unique TCR beta nucleotide sequences was sequenced per donor, of which about 18% were non-productive.

Reading from cysteine to phenylalanine, the CDR3 counts 11 amino acids. Only the CDR3 region is kept as DNA, spanning 33 bases read in frame from base 1. CDR1 is given as SQVTM and CDR2 as ANQGSEA, both from the germline V gene. The junction shows trimming of 7 bases on V and 6 bases on J, plus 12 bases between the germline ends. With respect to this clone: This receptor's antigen is unknown. The record has no base qualities; no much larger clone is one base away.

Results and caveats for the whole study, not just this receptor: Three of the identified cytomegalovirus-associated TCR beta chains were confirmed in vitro to be specific for cytomegalovirus antigens. Approximately 16 rarely observed V segments, including chromosome 9 orphons, were excluded from the earlier analysis of a few hundred of the donors because counts were too low. Correlated functional status among segregating V segments might be attributable to linkage disequilibrium, but an unknown experimental factor could not be ruled out. In a later analysis, the rate of TCR association differed among HLA loci, with DRB1 alleles having the most associated TCRs and HLA-C alleles having the fewest. Because some donors lacked HLA typing at each locus, the association tests relied only on the typed subset. A later genetic analysis associated a missense DCLRE1C variant with V-gene and J-gene trimming of TCR beta chains, and an independent cohort replicated the association. While some public TCRs were present in many individuals, most TCR sequences turned up only very rarely across donors. The sequencing pipeline was judged likely to have produced a cluster of highly shared sequence variants as a technical artifact. Several of the top co-occurrence clusters appeared to be linked to parvovirus B19, influenza, CMV and Epstein-Barr virus, according to a later analysis. CMV serostatus was the only immune exposure information available for the cohort. The authors suggested that the approach could potentially be generalized to other disease states and immunological phenotypes. When HLA alleles, especially DR and DQ, strongly co-occurred, TCR associations were difficult to assign to individual alleles. Compared with the approximately 720-donor mean, donors in an Asian-associated ancestry cluster had fewer N-insertions in productive TCRs, according to a later genetic analysis. A later analysis found that HLA-associated TCR beta chains were more clonally expanded and had lower generation probabilities than equally common non-associated chains. Broadly in line with IMGT annotations, most TCR beta V segments showed up in productive rearrangements about 90% or about 30% of the time in an earlier analysis of a few hundred of the donors. Specific HLA alleles were associated with 16,951 TCR beta sequences at a false discovery rate of 0.05 in a later analysis. Some IMGT-functional V segments, including TRBV6-2 and TRBV6-3, could not be told apart with the 87-base-pair reads, so those segments were excluded. In both the original and validation cohorts, the classifier was reported to diagnose cytomegalovirus status with high specificity and sensitivity. A further reported finding was that TCR beta sequences accurately predicted the HLA-A and HLA-B alleles for most subjects in the first cohort. In this cohort, only TCR beta chains were sequenced, and detectable features were limited by the absence of alpha or paired-chain data. Most CMV-associated TCR beta chains appeared to be HLA-restricted in a later analysis, and the HLA associations seemed to be driven largely by CMV exposure. The presence/absence analyses assumed that sequencing depth was roughly uniform across donors, and that assumption may not be true. In the study, some 180 TCR beta chains were listed as associated with cytomegalovirus.

Library prep was done by the immunoSEQ multiplex PCR assay. A mixture of 60 forward primers for TCR Vbeta segments and 13 reverse primers for TCR Jbeta segments was used in the multiplex PCR. The CDR3 region of rearranged TCR beta genes was amplified from genomic DNA with a multiplex PCR assay. On the Illumina HiSeq System, the amplified TCR beta libraries were sequenced as 87-base-pair reads. On the study's bioinformatics: A later analysis tallied 80 million to 95 million unique TCR beta chains across the 666 repertoires, and around 9.9 million of those chains were shared by two or more donors. To remove PCR and sequencing errors, raw reads were error-corrected and collapsed into unique sequences using a nearest-neighbor algorithm that merged closely related sequences. V, D and J gene segments were assigned by aligning CDR3 sequences to IMGT reference sequences. For a sequence to be retained, at least a six-nucleotide match to both a V gene segment and a J gene segment was required. A rearrangement was called productive if the CDR3 had no stop codons and remained in frame with V and J, and every other rearrangement was called non-productive. CDR3 was defined according to IMGT convention as the region running from the second conserved V-encoded cysteine to the conserved J-encoded phenylalanine. In an earlier analysis of some 550 of the donors, sequences lacking an unambiguous match to a single V gene segment were excluded. In an earlier analysis of a few hundred of the donors, V segments were called functional above 56.7% productive rearrangements and were called segregating when the between-donor standard deviation exceeded 5%. A statistical classification framework was built for diagnosing cytomegalovirus status from the catalog of TCR beta chain sequences. V and J gene assignment, in a later analysis, came from comparing TCR nucleotide sequences with IMGT/GENE-DB human TR gene sequences. A later analysis assigned CDR3 sequences and most-parsimonious VDJ recombination scenarios with the TCRdist pipeline. In a later analysis, every TCR beta chain was defined by the combination of its CDR3 amino acid sequence and its V-gene family, and reads without a unique V-gene family were dropped. As a way to deal with suspected cross-contamination and a sequencing artifact, a later analysis dropped hundreds of nucleotide sequences that were highly shared and had low generation probability. In a later analysis, a clonal expansion index for each public chain was calculated from normalized within-repertoire ranks of inferred template counts. In a later analysis, generation probabilities were computed with a VDJ recombination model fitted to out-of-frame rearrangements, and the resulting probabilities were checked against IGoR. Hypergeometric tests were used in a later analysis to score TCR-TCR, TCR-HLA and TCR-CMV co-occurrence, with a repertoire-size bias correction applied to the TCR pairs. To estimate false discovery rates, a later analysis permuted the HLA or CMV assignments 20 times. In a later analysis, co-occurring TCRs were grouped with DBSCAN, and TCRdist sequence similarity was added when clustering was performed within HLA-allele-positive subsets. For co-occurrence clustering, repertoires with fewer than 30,000 or more than 120,000 public chains were excluded, along with four to six repertoires with anomalous nucleotide sharing. TCRdb re-hosts the immuneACCESS table, in-frame sequences only. Its copies lack some clones; in the studies checked, an unresolved V gene accounts for under half of them, and the cause for the rest is not known. The V and J calls and clone size were taken over from that table, and D and trimming were inferred from the DNA. Counted in this sample were 200,000 or so clones; approximately 78% of them appeared once. Together, the top ten hold roughly 6% of the sample.

The cohort was made up of 500 to 800 healthy bone marrow donors. Cohort members were all nominally healthy when sampled, although unrecorded immune exposures were likely present. The donor was CMV seropositive and belonged to the group of 250 to 300 seropositive cohort members. Every donor gave a peripheral blood sample, and the peripheral blood mononuclear cells from that sample were used for TCR beta sequencing. The Qiagen DNeasy Blood Extraction Kit was used to extract genomic DNA from the blood cell samples. Here the chain combines TRBV29-1 and TRBJ1-2; the D gene is possibly TRBD1, with 5 bases matching. Sample: PBMCs. The sequence came from a woman aged 45-65 years in good health and CMV-seropositive. CDR3 loop: CSARWGDGYTF. The nucleotides are TGCAGCGCCCGTTGGGGGGATGGCTACACCTTC.